The 9 T cell receptor beta chains below all came from one sample that was sequenced in a study of T cell repertoires in cytomegalovirus infection. No antigens are known for them. TCRdb re-called the reads with MiXCR, one entry per CDR3 protein. The sample lists hundreds of thousands of distinct CDR3 sequences, approximately 31% occurring once. The material sequenced was cultured CD8+ T cells from PBMCs, taken from culture after CMV antigen stimulation. These receptors were obtained from a human donor in good health (CMV status not recorded). Some clones in this sample may be carry-over from other donors' samples.

This rearrangement joins TRBV27 to TRBJ1-2; D may be TRBD1 (6 bases). Trimming left V 6 bases short and J 8 bases short, with 13 bases between. This CDR3 comprises 12 residues. CDR1 is MNHEY and CDR2 is SMNVEV in the germline V gene (reference sequence). The CDR3 region has the DNA TGTGCCAGCAGCGGGGGCTGGGGGGGCTACACCTTC. This gives the protein CASSGGWGGYTF.

J is TRBJ1-1 and V is TRBV12-3 or TRBV12-4; D not certain. Trimming removed 5 bases from V and 0 bases from J, with 13 bases in between. CDR3 length: 15 amino acids. CDR3 sequence (DNA): TGTGCCAGCAGTCTGACGACAAGGATGAACACTGAAGCTTTCTTT. Protein: CASSLTTRMNTEAFF.

The chain uses TRBV4-1 and TRBJ2-1; D gene ambiguous. V was cut by 1 base and J by 5 bases, with 6 bases left in between. Germline V lookup: CDR1 MGHRA, CDR2 YSYEKL. This CDR3 contains 13 residues. The CDR3 nucleotides read TGCGCCAGCAGCCAAGCCCCCGACAATGAGCAGTTCTTC. Its translation: CASSQAPDNEQFF.

The chain links TRBV9 to TRBJ1-1; 8 bases line up with TRBD1. The CDR3 has 15 residues. The V and J ends lost 3 bases and 5 bases, in that order; junction bases with no gene match: 9. Germline V gives CDR1 SGDLS, CDR2 YYNGEE. The CDR3 spells CASSARQGIVTEAFF. The CDR3 DNA sequence: TGTGCCAGCAGCGCCCGACAGGGGATAGTTACTGAAGCTTTCTTT.

The chain's CDR3 is CASSPEGQGLNSPLHF. CDR3 in DNA: TGTGCCAGCTCACCAGAGGGACAGGGTTTAAATTCACCCCTCCACTTT. The chain links TRBV18 to TRBJ1-6, with 9 bases lining up with TRBD1. V lost 2 bases to trimming and J lost 7 bases; unmatched junction nucleotides: 6. Germline V gene lookup returns CDR1 KGHSH and CDR2 LQKENI. The CDR3 runs 16 residues.

Only a few counts were recorded for this clonotype. The chain links TRBV12-3 or TRBV12-4 to TRBJ1-1; D ambiguous. The CDR3 covers 10 residues. Trimming removed 8 bases from V and 6 bases from J, with 7 bases in between. CDR3 amino acids: CASEGSEAFF. The CDR3 DNA follows: TGTGCCAGCGAGGGCTCTGAAGCTTTCTTT.

The CDR3 is CSASIGTARTYEQYV. Written as DNA, the CDR3 is TGCAGTGCTAGTATTGGGACCGCCCGAACCTACGAGCAGTACGTC. The V call is TRBV20-1, the J call TRBJ2-7; D possibly matches TRBD1 or TRBD2 (5 bases each). The CDR3 is 15 amino acids. V was pared by 3 bases and J by 2 bases, with 17 bases between. CDR1 DFQATT and CDR2 SNEGSKA come from the germline V gene (reference sequence).

The J gene is TRBJ2-3, the V gene TRBV4-3, with 7 bases matching TRBD2. CDR3 length: 17 amino acids. V shed 3 bases and J 1 base; nucleotides not matched to a gene: 10. Germline V gene sequence: CDR1 LGHNA, CDR2 YSLEER. The CDR3 region is CASSQYTSVQRTDTQYF. As DNA, the CDR3 is TGCGCCAGCAGCCAGTATACTAGCGTCCAACGCACAGATACGCAGTATTTT.

This clonotype was recorded at least ten times. This chain uses TRBV10-3 with TRBJ2-7; D not resolved. V lost 0 bases to trimming and J lost 0 bases, with 6 bases between them. Germline values: CDR1 ENHRY, CDR2 SYGVKD. This CDR3 comprises 14 residues. CDR3 loop: CAISESGSSYEQYF. CDR3 in DNA: TGTGCCATCAGTGAGTCGGGAAGCTCCTACGAGCAGTACTTC.